In this sample, the clone carrying this T cell receptor (beta chain) turned up once. Germline CDR1 reads LNHNV; CDR2 reads YYDKDF (reference sequence). The CDR3 contains 15 residues. The trim removed 7 bases at V and 3 bases at J, leaving 11 bases unmatched. Sequencing was performed with immunoSEQ multiplex PCR; in TCRdb, only in-frame clones are kept and a portion is missing. The sample yields about 62,000 clones, around nine tenths seen once. The data stem from a study of blood T cell repertoires in COVID-19. This chain uses TRBV15 with TRBJ2-5; 7 bases match TRBD1. The TCR originated in a human donor in a cohort sampled during active COVID-19. Sequenced: peripheral blood. CDR3 sequence (DNA): TGTGCCACCACCCAGTCGACAGGGCCCGAAGAGACCCAGTACTTC. Its translation is CATTQSTGPEETQYF.